The clone carrying this T cell receptor beta chain was picked up a small number of times. What it binds is unknown. The data derive from a study of regulatory T cells in long-lasting Graves disease. Time point: newly diagnosed GD, antithyroid drugs for less than 3 months. Extracted PBMC RNA gave rise to the TCR library. EDTA tubes held approximately 10 milliliters of peripheral blood from each patient. General study findings and limits: Thyroid tissue was not sampled; only peripheral blood was. Favoring TRBV28, TRBJ1-2 and TRBJ2-5 was a feature seen in persistent disease.

V dropped 7 bases and J dropped 5; count of bases not matched to a gene: 5. The length of the CDR3 is 14 residues. Looked up from germline, CDR1 is LNHDA and CDR2 is SQIVND (reference sequence). With iRepertoire HTBI primers and Arm-PCR of CDR3 regions, TCR beta libraries were built. TCRdb used MiXCR to reprocess the multiplex PCR reads, holding one entry per CDR3 protein. The table records 350,000 to 400,000 distinct CDR3 sequences, 15% of them present only once. The chain is built from TRBV19 and TRBJ1-5; 10 bases match TRBD1. This receptor was identified in a female donor with Graves disease. This sample comprised peripheral blood mononuclear cells (PBMCs), obtained at new diagnosis, from a patient treated with antithyroid drugs. The CDR3 sequence is CASTLDRGHQPQHF. The CDR3 DNA sequence: TGTGCCAGTACCTTAGACAGGGGGCATCAGCCCCAGCATTTT. The full variable domain, completed using reference TRBV19 and TRBJ1-5, is DGGITQSPKYLFRKEGQNVTLSCEQNLNHDAMYWYRQDPGQGLRLIYYSQIVNDFQKGDIAEGYSVSREKKESFPLTVTSAQKNPTAFYLCASTLDRGHQPQHFGDGTRLSIL.